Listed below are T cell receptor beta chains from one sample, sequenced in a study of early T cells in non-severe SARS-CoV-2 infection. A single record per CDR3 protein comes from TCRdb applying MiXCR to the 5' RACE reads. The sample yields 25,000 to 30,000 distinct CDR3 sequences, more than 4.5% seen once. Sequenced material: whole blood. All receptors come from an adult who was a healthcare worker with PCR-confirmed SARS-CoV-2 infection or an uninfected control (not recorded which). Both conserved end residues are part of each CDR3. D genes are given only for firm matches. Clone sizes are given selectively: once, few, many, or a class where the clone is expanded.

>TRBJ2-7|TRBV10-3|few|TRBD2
CATRQTSGYSYEQYF
TGTGCCACCAGACAGACTAGCGGATACTCCTACGAGCAGTACTTC
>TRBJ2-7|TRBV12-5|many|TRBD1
CASSRDRSYEQYF
TGTGCTAGCTCCAGGGACAGATCCTACGAGCAGTACTTC
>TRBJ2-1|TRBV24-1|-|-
CATSEDRNEQFF
TGTGCCACCAGTGAGGACCGTAATGAGCAGTTCTTC
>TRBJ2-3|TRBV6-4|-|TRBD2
CASSMTSGTDTQYF
TGTGCCAGCAGTATGACTAGCGGCACAGATACGCAGTATTTT
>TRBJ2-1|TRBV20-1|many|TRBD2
CSATSGGSHSYNEQFF
TGCAGTGCAACTAGCGGGGGGTCACACTCCTACAATGAGCAGTTCTTC